The rows below give T cell receptor beta chains drawn from one sample of a study of OX40 agonist ivuxolimab in advanced cancers. Data came from immunoSEQ multiplex PCR; TCRdb stores just in-frame clones and leaves some out. The sample records some 70,000 clones, approximately 88% being singletons. The specimen comprised CD4+ or CD8+ T cells sorted from blood, sampled in a trial of the OX40 agonist ivuxolimab. All receptors come from an adult with an advanced solid tumor such as melanoma, head and neck, liver or kidney cancer. Both conserved end residues are part of each CDR3. A D gene is named only where the DNA matches it firmly. Clone size is not always given. Where it is, it says once, few, many or a class for expanded clones.

TRBV7-6	.	TRBJ2-5	.	CASSLGQETQYF	TGTGCCAGCAGCTTAGGCCAAGAGACCCAGTACTTC
TRBV7-2	.	TRBJ2-7	.	CASTPTTGSSYEQYF	TGTGCCAGCACCCCAACCACAGGGAGCTCCTACGAGCAGTACTTC
TRBV6-1	.	TRBJ1-6	.	CASGAGGNSPLHF	TGTGCCAGCGGGGCCGGGGGTAATTCACCCCTCCACTTT
TRBV28	TRBD2	TRBJ2-7	.	CASSFGGLALTYEQYF	TGTGCCAGCAGTTTTGGGGGACTAGCGTTAACCTACGAGCAGTACTTC
TRBV6-5	TRBD2	TRBJ2-5	.	CASSYRTRSETQYF	TGTGCCAGCAGTTACCGGACTAGAAGCGAGACCCAGTACTTC
TRBV7-2	.	TRBJ1-5	.	CASSHRGGSDQPQHF	TGTGCCAGCAGCCACCGGGGAGGGTCGGACCAGCCCCAGCATTTT
TRBV10-3	.	TRBJ2-3	.	CAIRISGTTDTQYF	TGTGCCATCAGGATTTCCGGGACTACAGATACGCAGTATTTT
TRBV7-8	TRBD1	TRBJ2-1	.	CASSLAGQWVPEQFF	TGTGCCAGCAGCTTAGCGGGACAGTGGGTCCCTGAGCAGTTCTTC
TRBV19	.	TRBJ1-1	once	CASSSETVRRTEAFF	TGTGCCAGTAGTTCCGAGACAGTGAGGAGGACTGAAGCTTTCTTT
TRBV5-4	.	TRBJ1-1	once	CASSLGYTEAFF	TGTGCCAGCAGCTTGGGTTACACTGAAGCTTTCTTT
TRBV4-3	.	TRBJ1-1	.	CASSQVRRANTEAFF	TGCGCCAGCAGCCAAGTCCGCCGCGCGAACACTGAAGCTTTCTTT
TRBV5-1	.	TRBJ2-1	few	CASSLDGGRGEQFF	TGCGCCAGCAGCTTGGATGGGGGGCGAGGTGAGCAGTTCTTC
TRBV7-6	.	TRBJ2-7	.	CASSLGVTSSYEQYF	TGTGCCAGCAGCTTAGGAGTGACTTCCTCATACGAGCAGTACTTC
TRBV28	.	TRBJ1-4	.	CASSLGGGGGNEKLFF	TGTGCCAGCAGTTTGGGCGGTGGAGGGGGGAATGAAAAACTGTTTTTT
TRBV7-2	.	TRBJ1-2	.	CASSPSGGTNYGYTF	TGTGCCAGCAGCCCAAGTGGTGGCACTAACTATGGCTACACCTTC
TRBV9	.	TRBJ2-1	few	CASSPTGSWTYNEQFF	TGTGCCAGCAGCCCAACTGGGTCGTGGACCTACAATGAGCAGTTCTTC
TRBV15	.	TRBJ2-1	once	CATSLGEDNEQFF	TGTGCCACCTCCCTGGGCGAGGACAATGAGCAGTTCTTC
TRBV9	.	TRBJ1-2	.	CASSALWEGGYTF	TGTGCCAGCAGCGCACTATGGGAGGGCGGCTACACCTTC
TRBV2	TRBD1	TRBJ2-2	.	CASREIATGGRVF	TGTGCCAGCAGAGAAATCGCTACAGGGGGGCGGGTTTTT
TRBV18	.	TRBJ1-1	.	CASSPDSLNTEAFF	TGTGCCAGCTCACCGGACAGTTTAAACACTGAAGCTTTCTTT
TRBV7-9	.	TRBJ1-2	once	CASSLEGGHGYTF	TGTGCCAGCAGCTTGGAAGGAGGTCATGGCTACACCTTC